Presented here are 26 T cell receptor beta chains from one specimen sequenced in a study of T cell repertoires in cytomegalovirus infection. TCRdb reanalysed the reads using MiXCR and keeps one entry per CDR3 protein. The sample lists approximately 190,000 distinct CDR3 sequences, approximately 9.7% occurring once. Sequencing was carried out using PBMCs. The receptors derive from a human donor in good health (CMV status not recorded). Some clones in this sample may be carry-over from other donors' samples.

This rearrangement joins TRBV7-9 to TRBJ1-5; D is perhaps TRBD1 (6 bases). There are 16 residues in the CDR3. Trimming pared 5 bases from V and 0 bases from J, leaving 14 bases between. CDR1 is SEHNR and CDR2 is FQNEAQ in the germline V gene (reference sequence). CDR3 amino acids: CASSTRTAYSNQPQHF. The CDR3 DNA follows: TGTGCCAGCAGCACCCGGACAGCTTATAGCAATCAGCCCCAGCATTTT.

This clonotype was seen many times. The chain is built from TRBV4-3 and TRBJ2-3, with 8 nucleotides matching TRBD2. J was trimmed by 0 bases and V by 4 bases; bases with no gene match: 6. The CDR3 is 16 amino acids. Per germline, CDR1 LGHNA and CDR2 YSLEER. The CDR3 nucleotides are TGCGCCAGCAGCCCAGCTAGCGGGCTAAGCACAGATACGCAGTATTTT. Translating it yields CASSPASGLSTDTQYF.

The table lists this clonotype with many counts. V is TRBV28 and J is TRBJ2-7; D is uncertain. In germline, CDR1 is MDHEN, CDR2 SYDVKM. The CDR3 is made up of 14 amino acids. V gave up 5 bases and J gave up 0 bases, with 11 bases separating them. CDR3 in amino acids: CASSVLTRSYEQYF. DNA for the CDR3: TGTGCCAGCAGTGTCCTCACGCGCTCCTACGAGCAGTACTTC.

The chain carries TRBV27 and TRBJ2-1; D gene ambiguous. Trimming removed 1 base from V and 7 bases from J, with 5 bases in between. CDR3 length equals 12 residues. Germline CDR1 MNHEY, CDR2 SMNVEV (reference sequence). The CDR3 DNA sequence: TGTGCCAGCAGTTTATACCCTAATGAGCAGTTCTTC. Amino acid sequence: CASSLYPNEQFF.

This clonotype was picked up many times. CDR3 sequence reads: CASSLGGVGVQNEQFF. In nucleotides, the CDR3 is TGTGCCAGCAGCTTAGGAGGTGTGGGAGTGCAAAATGAGCAGTTCTTC. V is TRBV7-2 and J is TRBJ2-1, with TRBD2 as a possible D gene (5 bases). V shed 1 base and J shed 7 bases, with 17 bases lying between them. Germline assignment: CDR1 SGHTA and CDR2 FQGNSA. The CDR3 has 16 amino acids. Variable domain in full (rest from reference TRBV7-2 and TRBJ2-1): GAGVSQSPSNKVTEKGKDVELRCDPISGHTALYWYRQSLGQGLEFLIYFQGNSAPDKSGLPSDRFSAERTGGSVSTLTIQRTQQEDSAVYLCASSLGGVGVQNEQFFGPGTRLTVL.

The rearrangement uses TRBV28 and TRBJ1-2, with D unclear. The V end was cut by 8 bases, the J end by 4 bases, with 8 bases between. This CDR3 contains 11 residues. Germline CDR1 is MDHEN and CDR2 is SYDVKM. The CDR3 DNA sequence: TGTGCCAGCTCGGAGGTCTATGGCTACACCTTC. It encodes CASSEVYGYTF.

This clonotype was counted many times. The V and J genes are TRBV7-9 and TRBJ2-1; 8 bases line up with TRBD2. The junction had 7 bases not matched to a gene; V was cut back by 1 base and J by 5 bases. Germline V gene data show CDR1 as SEHNR and CDR2 as FQNEAQ (reference sequence). The CDR3 sequence is 16 residues long. CDR3 loop: CASSLGGRLPDNEQFF. In DNA, the CDR3 is TGTGCCAGCAGCTTAGGCGGGAGGCTGCCTGACAATGAGCAGTTCTTC.

This clonotype was detected only a few times. The chain combines TRBV29-1 with TRBJ1-1; D remains ambiguous. Germline V gene data show CDR1 as SQVTM and CDR2 as ANQGSEA. Trimming took off 6 bases at V and 2 bases at J, with 19 bases between the two ends. CDR3 size: 15 residues. For the CDR3, the DNA is TGCAGCGTCTTCGCGGGCTTTGTAGGAAACACTGAAGCTTTCTTT. It encodes CSVFAGFVGNTEAFF.

This clonotype has a count of ten or more. V usage is TRBV19 and J usage is TRBJ2-7, with TRBD1 matching 11 bases. J gave up 6 bases and V 2 bases, and 9 bases lay outside the gene matches. Per germline, CDR1 LNHDA and CDR2 SQIVND (reference sequence). This CDR3 is 16 amino acids long. CDR3 DNA: TGTGCCAGTAGTATAAGCGGGACAGGGGGGGTCAGCGAGCAGTACTTC. It is translated as CASSISGTGGVSEQYF.

This clonotype was observed a few times. The chain uses TRBV18 and TRBJ1-6; D is undetermined. V was trimmed by 4 bases and J by 6 bases, leaving 10 bases between them. Germline V gene sequence: CDR1 KGHSH, CDR2 LQKENI. This CDR3 is 14 amino acids long. The CDR3 loop is CASSQGVANSPLHF. CDR3 DNA sequence: TGTGCCAGCTCACAGGGAGTGGCTAATTCACCCCTCCACTTT. Drawing the rest from reference TRBV18 and TRBJ1-6, the complete variable domain is NAGVMQNPRHLVRRRGQEARLRCSPMKGHSHVYWYRQLPEEGLKFMVYLQKENIIDESGMPKERFSAEFPKEGPSILRIQQVVRGDSAAYFCASSQGVANSPLHFGNGTRLTVT.

This clonotype occurred many times. The chain employs TRBV20-1 and TRBJ1-1, with TRBD1 matching 9 bases. The germline V gene has CDR1 DFQATT and CDR2 SNEGSKA (reference sequence). The trim removed 1 base at V and 7 bases at J, leaving 16 bases unmatched. The CDR3 is 17 residues long. CDR3 loop: CSARAYRPGQGYLEAFF. CDR3 nucleotide sequence: TGCAGTGCTAGAGCCTATCGACCGGGACAGGGCTACCTTGAAGCTTTCTTT.

On this clonotype: A much larger clone differs from this one at a single base, so this may be a read error. The chain employs TRBV10-3 and TRBJ1-5, with a possible D match to TRBD1 (5 bases). CDR3 length: 13 amino acids. The germline V gene has CDR1 ENHRY and CDR2 SYGVKD. V was trimmed by 8 bases and J by 7 bases, leaving 15 bases between them. The CDR3 sequence: CAIAGGGGQPQHF. The CDR3 region has the DNA TGTGCCATCGCGGGGGGGGGAGGCCAGCCCCAGCATTTT.

Only a few counts were recorded for this clonotype. The V and J genes are TRBV6-2 or TRBV6-3 and TRBJ2-1, with 7 bases matching TRBD2. The germline V gene has CDR1 MNHEY and CDR2 SVGEGT. This CDR3 is 18 amino acids long. Trimming cost V 3 bases and J 0 bases; bases outside gene matches: 11. The DNA for the CDR3 is TGTGCCAGCAGTTATGCACTAGCGCGTAGGAGCTCCTACAATGAGCAGTTCTTC. Protein sequence: CASSYALARRSSYNEQFF.

This clonotype has a count of ten or more. The rearrangement links TRBV7-9 to TRBJ1-1; D call uncertain. Trimming removed 0 bases from V and 2 bases from J, with 10 bases in between. This CDR3 is built from 15 residues. CDR1 SEHNR and CDR2 FQNEAQ come from the germline V gene (reference sequence). The CDR3 loop reads CASSLAGGYNTEAFF. The DNA for the CDR3 is TGTGCCAGCAGCTTAGCGGGAGGGTATAACACTGAAGCTTTCTTT.

This clonotype was counted a single time. A read error may be the cause here, since a much bigger clone is one base away. V and J are TRBV11-2 and TRBJ1-1; D is undetermined. Germline CDR1 SGHAT, CDR2 FQNNGV. CDR3 length: 11 residues. DNA for the CDR3: TGTGCCAGCCAGGCGAACACTGAAGCTCTCTTT. Translating gives CASQANTEALF.

The genes are TRBV7-2 and TRBJ2-3; D not resolved. Per the germline V gene, CDR1 is SGHTA and CDR2 is FQGNSA. This CDR3 has 11 amino acids. V lost 1 base, J lost 6 bases, and 2 bases lay in between. The CDR3 here is CASSLDDTQYF. CDR3 nucleotides: TGTGCCAGCAGCTTAGATGATACGCAGTATTTT.

This clonotype was seen at least ten times. The J gene is TRBJ1-5, the V gene TRBV19; D is possibly TRBD1 (5 bases). Looked up from germline, CDR1 is LNHDA and CDR2 is SQIVND (reference sequence). This CDR3 comprises 13 residues. The germline V and J ends were trimmed by 4 bases and 5 bases, with 9 bases remaining between them. In nucleotides, the CDR3 is TGTGCCAGTAGTAGAACAGGAGATCAGCCCCAGCATTTT. Residues: CASSRTGDQPQHF.

In the case of this clonotype: This is likely a read error, given that the CDR3 carries no conserved phenylalanine or tryptophan at its end. V gene TRBV7-9 combines with J gene TRBJ1-1, with 10 nucleotides matching TRBD1. There are 16 residues in the CDR3. Germline CDR1 reads SEHNR; CDR2 reads FQNEAQ (reference sequence). V trimming: 3 bases; J trimming: 1 base; junction bases outside the gene matches: 5. CDR3 in amino acids: CASSLGQGIRNTEAFL. The CDR3 nucleotides are TGTGCCAGCAGCTTGGGACAGGGGATTCGGAACACTGAAGCTTTCCTT.

This clonotype was seen many times. The chain links TRBV20-1 to TRBJ2-1; 15 nucleotides align to TRBD2. This CDR3 contains 16 residues. J was trimmed by 6 bases and V by 6 bases; bases with no gene match: 9. Germline CDR1 DFQATT, CDR2 SNEGSKA (reference sequence). The CDR3 sequence is CSASPGLAGGFNEQFF. The CDR3 DNA follows: TGCAGTGCCTCTCCAGGACTAGCGGGAGGGTTCAATGAGCAGTTCTTC.

This clonotype was counted between two and nine times. This rearrangement joins TRBV10-2 to TRBJ2-7; 14 bases line up with TRBD2. The CDR3 is 15 residues long. With 4 bases clipped from V and 3 bases from J, the junction kept 2 bases outside the gene matches. The germline CDR1 and CDR2 sequences are WSHSY and SAAADI. The CDR3, as DNA: TGCGCCAGCAGTGGTGGGACTAGCGGGGGCTACGAGCAGTACTTC. Translation gives CASSGGTSGGYEQYF.

This clonotype was recorded at least ten times. The V and J genes are TRBV7-2 and TRBJ2-1; 9 nucleotides line up with TRBD1. J gave up 4 bases and V 2 bases, and 3 bases lay outside the gene matches. This CDR3 spans 15 amino acids. Germline V gene data show CDR1 as SGHTA and CDR2 as FQGNSA. This CDR3 reads CASSLTGGEYNEQFF. CDR3 nucleotides: TGTGCCAGCAGCTTAACAGGGGGCGAATACAATGAGCAGTTCTTC.

The chain couples TRBV5-1 to TRBJ2-1, with 14 bases matching TRBD2. Near its end, the DNA agrees better with TRBJ2-7, so the J call may be wrong. The CDR3 covers 19 residues. The germline CDR1 and CDR2 sequences are SGHRS and YFSETQ. CDR3 nucleotides: TGCGCCAGCAGCGCAAGGGGACTAGCGGGAGCTTCCTCCTACAATGAGCAGTACTTC. Its protein product is CASSARGLAGASSYNEQYF.

The V and J genes are TRBV20-1 and TRBJ1-4, with TRBD1 matching 9 bases. Germline loops: CDR1 DFQATT, CDR2 SNEGSKA (reference sequence). V dropped 0 bases and J dropped 6; count of bases not matched to a gene: 5. This CDR3 has 15 residues. CDR3 region: CSAREEWDRDEKLFF. Written as DNA, the CDR3 is TGCAGTGCTAGAGAGGAGTGGGACAGGGATGAAAAACTGTTTTTT.

This clonotype has at least ten counts. The gene calls are TRBV12-3 or TRBV12-4 and TRBJ1-6; D gene uncertain. The V end lost 0 bases, the J end lost 1 base, and 10 bases lay between the germline ends. The CDR3 totals 17 residues. CDR3 coding DNA: TGTGCCAGCAGTTTAGCGCTGAGGGTGTCCTATAATTCACCCCTCCACTTT. It is translated as CASSLALRVSYNSPLHF.

This clonotype was recorded a few times. The rearrangement uses TRBV19 and TRBJ2-5; TRBD1 agrees at 8 bases. The V gene end was trimmed by 4 bases and the J gene end by 1 base; junction bases not matched to a gene: 8. Germline CDR1 is LNHDA and CDR2 is SQIVND (reference sequence). This CDR3 has 16 amino acids. Here the CDR3 reads CASSTGQGQPQETQYF. DNA of the CDR3: TGTGCCAGTAGTACCGGACAGGGTCAACCCCAAGAGACCCAGTACTTC.

The chain combines TRBV20-1 with TRBJ1-6; 9 bases are shared with TRBD1. The length of the CDR3 is 14 residues. Germline V gene sequence: CDR1 DFQATT, CDR2 SNEGSKA (reference sequence). V was clipped by 5 bases and J by 8 bases; unmatched bases: 7. The CDR3 bases are TGCAGTGCTGAGGACAGGGGCGCTTATTCACCCCTCCACTTT. This encodes CSAEDRGAYSPLHF.